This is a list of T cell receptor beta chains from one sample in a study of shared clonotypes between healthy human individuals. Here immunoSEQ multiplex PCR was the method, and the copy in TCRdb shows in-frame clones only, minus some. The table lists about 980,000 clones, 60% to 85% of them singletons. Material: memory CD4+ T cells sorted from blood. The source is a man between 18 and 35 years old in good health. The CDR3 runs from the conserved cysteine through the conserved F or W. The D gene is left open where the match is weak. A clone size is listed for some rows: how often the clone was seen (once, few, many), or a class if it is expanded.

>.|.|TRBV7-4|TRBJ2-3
CASSPEYTQYF
TGTGCCAGCAGCCCCGAGTATACGCAGTATTTT
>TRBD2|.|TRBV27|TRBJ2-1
CASSLTGGSSYNEQFF
TGTGCCAGCAGTTTAACGGGGGGAAGCTCCTACAATGAGCAGTTCTTC
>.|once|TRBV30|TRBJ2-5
CAWSVRRQETQYF
TGTGCCTGGAGTGTAAGACGACAAGAGACCCAGTACTTC
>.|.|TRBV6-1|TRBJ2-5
CASNNVQETQYF
TGTGCCAGCAATAATGTCCAAGAGACCCAGTACTTC
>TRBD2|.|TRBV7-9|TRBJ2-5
CASSQGLALETQYF
TGTGCCAGCAGCCAGGGACTAGCCCTCGAGACCCAGTACTTC
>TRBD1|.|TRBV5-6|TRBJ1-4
CASSGGQKNEKLFF
TGTGCCAGCAGCGGGGGACAGAAGAATGAAAAACTGTTTTTT
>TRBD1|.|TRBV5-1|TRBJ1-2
CASSVGVGTARGYTF
TGCGCCAGCAGCGTTGGTGTGGGGACAGCGCGTGGCTACACCTTC
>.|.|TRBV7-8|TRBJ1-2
CASSVGGIYGYTF
TGTGCCAGCAGCGTCGGGGGGATCTATGGCTACACCTTC
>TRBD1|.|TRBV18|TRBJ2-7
CASSRLRQGSDEQYF
TGTGCCAGCTCAAGACTTCGACAGGGGAGCGACGAGCAGTACTTC
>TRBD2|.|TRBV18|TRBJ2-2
CASSPGTSGGPNTGELFF
TGTGCCAGCTCACCTGGGACTAGCGGGGGGCCGAACACCGGGGAGCTGTTTTTT
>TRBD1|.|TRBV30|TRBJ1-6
CAWSAGTGISPLHF
TGTGCCTGGAGTGCCGGGACAGGGATCTCACCCCTCCACTTT
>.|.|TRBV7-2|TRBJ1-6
CASSSQGTTYNSPLHF
TGTGCCAGCAGCTCTCAGGGTACTACCTATAATTCACCCCTCCACTTT
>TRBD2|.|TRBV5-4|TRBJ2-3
CASSPTSGGGTDTQYF
TGTGCCAGCAGCCCTACAAGCGGGGGGGGCACAGATACGCAGTATTTT
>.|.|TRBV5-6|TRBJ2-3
CASSLEGDTQYF
TGTGCCAGCAGCTTGGAGGGAGATACGCAGTATTTT
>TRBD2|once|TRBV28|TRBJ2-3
CASIGLAGRSDTQYF
TGTGCCAGCATAGGACTAGCGGGGAGGTCAGATACGCAGTATTTT
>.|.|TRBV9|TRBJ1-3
CASSVGPGQSGNTIYF
TGTGCCAGCAGCGTGGGCCCGGGACAATCTGGAAACACCATATATTTT